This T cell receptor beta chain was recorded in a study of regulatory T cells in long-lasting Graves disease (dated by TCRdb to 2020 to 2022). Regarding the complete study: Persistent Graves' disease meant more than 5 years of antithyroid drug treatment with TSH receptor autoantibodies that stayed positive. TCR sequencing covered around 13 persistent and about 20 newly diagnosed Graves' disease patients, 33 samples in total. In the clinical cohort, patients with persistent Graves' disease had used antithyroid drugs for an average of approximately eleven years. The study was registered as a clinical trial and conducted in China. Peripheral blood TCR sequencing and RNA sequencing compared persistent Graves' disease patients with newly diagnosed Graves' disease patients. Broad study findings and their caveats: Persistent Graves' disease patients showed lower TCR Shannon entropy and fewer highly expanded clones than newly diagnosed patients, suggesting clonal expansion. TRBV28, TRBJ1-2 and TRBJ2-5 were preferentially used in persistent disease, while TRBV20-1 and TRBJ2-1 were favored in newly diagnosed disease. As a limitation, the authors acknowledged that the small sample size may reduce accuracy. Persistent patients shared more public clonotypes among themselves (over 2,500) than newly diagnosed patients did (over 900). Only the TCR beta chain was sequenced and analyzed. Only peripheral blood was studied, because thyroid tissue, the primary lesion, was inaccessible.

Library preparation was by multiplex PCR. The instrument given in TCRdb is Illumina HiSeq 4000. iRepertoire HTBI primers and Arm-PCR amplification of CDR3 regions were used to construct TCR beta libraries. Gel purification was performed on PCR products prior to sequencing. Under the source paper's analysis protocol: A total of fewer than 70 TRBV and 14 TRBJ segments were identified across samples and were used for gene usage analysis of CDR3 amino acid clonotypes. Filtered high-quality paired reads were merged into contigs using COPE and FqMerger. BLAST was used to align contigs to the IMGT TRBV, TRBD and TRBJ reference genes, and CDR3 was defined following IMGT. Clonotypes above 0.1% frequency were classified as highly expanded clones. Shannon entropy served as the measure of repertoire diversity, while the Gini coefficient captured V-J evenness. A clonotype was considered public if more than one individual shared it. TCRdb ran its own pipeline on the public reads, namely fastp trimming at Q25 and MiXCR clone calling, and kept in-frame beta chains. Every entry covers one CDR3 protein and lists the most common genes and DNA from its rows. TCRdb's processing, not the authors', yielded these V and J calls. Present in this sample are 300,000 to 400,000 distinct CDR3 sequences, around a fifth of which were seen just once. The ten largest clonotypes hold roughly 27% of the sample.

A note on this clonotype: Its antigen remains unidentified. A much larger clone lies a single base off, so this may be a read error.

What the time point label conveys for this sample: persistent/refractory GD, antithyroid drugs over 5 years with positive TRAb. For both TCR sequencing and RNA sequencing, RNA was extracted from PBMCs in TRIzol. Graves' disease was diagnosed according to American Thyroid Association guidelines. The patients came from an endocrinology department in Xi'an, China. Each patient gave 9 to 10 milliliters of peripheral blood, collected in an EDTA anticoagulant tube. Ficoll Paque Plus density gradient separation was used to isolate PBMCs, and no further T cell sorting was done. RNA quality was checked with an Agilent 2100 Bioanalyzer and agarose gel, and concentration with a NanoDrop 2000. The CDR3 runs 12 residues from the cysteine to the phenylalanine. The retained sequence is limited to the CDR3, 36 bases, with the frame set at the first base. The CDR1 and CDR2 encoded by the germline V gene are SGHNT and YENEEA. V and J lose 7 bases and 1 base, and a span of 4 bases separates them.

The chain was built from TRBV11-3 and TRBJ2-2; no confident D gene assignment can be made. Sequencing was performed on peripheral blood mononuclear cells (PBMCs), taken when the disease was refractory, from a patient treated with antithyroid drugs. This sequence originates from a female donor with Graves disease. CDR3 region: CASNGNTGELFF. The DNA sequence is TGTGCCAGCAACGGGAACACCGGGGAGCTGTTTTTT.